Given below is one T cell receptor (beta chain) in context. What this receptor recognizes is not known. No per-base quality is available; no much larger clone lies one base away. The library was produced with RT-PCR. Sequencing relied on an Illumina HiSeq 2500. The public sequencing data were trimmed at Q25 with fastp and processed into clonotypes with MiXCR by TCRdb, which kept only in-frame beta chains. Rows matching on CDR3 protein sequence are summarized as one entry with the most common DNA and genes. Recorded for this sample are 280,000 or so distinct CDR3 sequences; about a fifth of them occurred a single time. The ten top clones hold 10% of the sample. The CDR3 runs 16 amino acids, cysteine and phenylalanine included. Only the CDR3 region is kept as DNA, spanning 48 bases read in frame from base 1. V loses 2 bases at its end and J loses 1 base; junction bases beyond the gene matches: 1. The germline V gene yields KGHDR for CDR1 and SFDVKD for CDR2.

The sample is drawn from a study of response to subunit inactivated influenza vaccine (dated by TCRdb to the late 2010s). Study-level background: Deep quantitative profiling of the T cell receptor repertoire was used in the study to follow responses to a trivalent subunit inactivated influenza vaccine.

What the work shows at the level of the full study, not this receptor alone: According to the authors, only a limited number of new T cells may be recruited by each seasonal influenza vaccination.

The V gene is TRBV24-1 and the J gene is TRBJ2-3; 11 bases in between match TRBD1. The specimen comprised PBMCs from blood, sampled about 19 months after vaccination. The origin of this receptor is a man between 45 and 75 years old who received an inactivated influenza vaccine. Donor details come from another sample of the same person, matched by shared clones. Here is the DNA: TGTGCCACCAGTGATTGGACAGGGGGCCGCACAGATACGCAGTATTTT. Its protein is CATSDWTGGRTDTQYF.